The 9 T cell receptor beta chains below were found in one sample sequenced in a study of post-analysis software for immune sequencing data. Study results and caveats: About 5 TRBV segments (TRBV5-6, TRBV5-1 and TRBV20-1 among them) occurred more frequently in patients than in controls.

Presence of unique molecular identifiers characterized the TCR beta cDNA libraries. TCRdb independently ran MiXCR on the PCR reads; one entry per CDR3 protein. The data show around 770,000 distinct CDR3 sequences, roughly 50% seen once. Their antigens remain unidentified. Sequencing input: blood. These receptors came from a girl between 10 and 17 years old with multiple sclerosis.

This clonotype showed up just a few times. V and J are TRBV20-1 and TRBJ2-3; D tentatively fits TRBD1 or TRBD2 (5 bases each). The V end was cut by 6 bases, the J end by 0 bases, with 16 bases between. Germline V CDR1 and CDR2: DFQATT, SNEGSKA (reference sequence). The CDR3 is made up of 15 amino acids. CDR3 nucleotides: TGCAGTGCCCCCCCCGGGACCAAAAGCACAGATACGCAGTATTTT. It is translated as CSAPPGTKSTDTQYF.

The chain is built from TRBV7-9 and TRBJ2-6; possible D gene TRBD2, 7 bases. The CDR3 consists of 17 residues. Germline V lookup: CDR1 SEHNR, CDR2 FQNEAQ (reference sequence). Trimming took 2 bases from V and 4 from J, leaving 15 bases between them. The CDR3 loop reads CASSLRGARSGANVLTF. The CDR3 nucleotides read TGTGCCAGCAGCTTACGGGGGGCGCGGTCCGGGGCCAACGTCCTGACTTTC.

The chain employs TRBV7-3 and TRBJ1-2, with D possibly being TRBD1 (6 bases). CDR3 length: 17 residues. The germline V gene encodes CDR1 SGHTA and CDR2 FQGTGA. The V and J ends lost 1 base and 8 bases respectively, with 23 bases between them. CDR3 in amino acids: CASSLKGGTTFAGGYTF. Written as DNA, the CDR3 is TGTGCCAGCAGCTTAAAAGGGGGAACAACATTCGCGGGGGGCTACACCTTC.

This clonotype was found a few times. CDR3 coding DNA: TGTGCCAGCAGTTACTCGAGCGCTTACGATCAGCCCCAGCATTTT. It encodes CASSYSSAYDQPQHF. The chain joins TRBV6-5 to TRBJ1-5; D not certain. Germline-derived CDR1 and CDR2 are MNHEY and SVGAGI. V lost 0 bases to trimming and J lost 5 bases, with 11 bases between them. The CDR3 has 15 amino acids.

This rearrangement joins TRBV7-9 to TRBJ1-1; 8 bases align to TRBD1. Germline values: CDR1 SEHNR, CDR2 FQNEAQ (reference sequence). This CDR3 is 16 amino acids long. The J segment lost 1 base and the V segment lost 5 bases, leaving 9 bases of the junction unmatched. The DNA for the CDR3 is TGTGCCAGCAGCCAGCGGACAGGGCTAAAGAACACTGAAGCTTTCTTT. Translated: CASSQRTGLKNTEAFF.

V is TRBV29-1 and J is TRBJ2-7; 13 bases are shared with TRBD2. V was pared by 7 bases and J by 10 bases, with 13 bases of the junction left unmatched. Germline CDR1 SQVTM, CDR2 ANQGSEA. The CDR3 extends over 14 amino acids. The CDR3 DNA is TGCAGCGGGGAGGAATCGGGACTAGCGGGGTCCCAGTACTTC. The encoded protein is CSGEESGLAGSQYF.

This chain connects TRBV7-9 to TRBJ2-4, with 7 nucleotides matching TRBD2. CDR1 is SEHNR and CDR2 is FQNEAQ in the germline V gene (reference sequence). J gave up 1 base and V 1 base, and 4 bases lay outside the gene matches. The CDR3 contains 16 residues. The CDR3 is CASSLGGSGAKNIQYF. CDR3 DNA sequence: TGTGCCAGCAGCTTAGGGGGTAGCGGGGCCAAAAACATTCAGTACTTC.

V gene TRBV5-1 combines with J gene TRBJ1-2; no clear D. The CDR3 spans 15 residues. Trimming cost V 1 base and J 6 bases, with 16 bases left between them. Germline V gene sequence: CDR1 SGHRS, CDR2 YFSETQ. In nucleotides, the CDR3 is TGCGCCAGCAGCTTGAGAGCCCTCGGTACGGATGGCTACACCTTC. Translating gives CASSLRALGTDGYTF.

As regards this clonotype: Germline is not matched at one junction end, which may reflect a read error. The genes are TRBV20-1 and TRBJ1-1, with D unclear. The CDR3 spans 13 residues. CDR1 is DFQATT, CDR2 SNEGSKA, per germline (reference sequence). CDR3 DNA sequence: TGTAGTGCTAGAGACGAGATGAACACTGAAGCTTTCTTT. Its protein is CSARDEMNTEAFF.